This T cell receptor (beta chain) was profiled in a study of shared clonotypes between healthy human individuals. Study in general: Three plates each covered CD4 naive and memory; CD8 naive two, CD8 memory one.

The germline V gene encodes CDR1 GTSNPN and CDR2 SVGIG (reference sequence). The CDR3 loop spans 18 amino acids. J lost 3 bases, V lost 2 bases, and 13 bases had no gene match. Generated by immunoSEQ multiplex PCR, the TCRdb table keeps only in-frame clones and is missing some. Of 90,000 to 120,000 clones listed, around 71% were seen once; the top ten hold approximately 23%. This TCR came from a woman in her 30s in good health. This chain joins TRBV30 and TRBJ2-6; 7 bases fit TRBD1. Sequenced input: memory CD8+ T cells sorted from blood. This sample's subset: CD45RO+ cells pooled with CCR7-negative TemRA cells. CDR3 in amino acids: CAWSSGQANRGGANVLTF. As DNA, the CDR3 is TGTGCCTGGAGTTCTGGACAGGCTAACAGAGGTGGGGCCAACGTCCTGACTTTC.